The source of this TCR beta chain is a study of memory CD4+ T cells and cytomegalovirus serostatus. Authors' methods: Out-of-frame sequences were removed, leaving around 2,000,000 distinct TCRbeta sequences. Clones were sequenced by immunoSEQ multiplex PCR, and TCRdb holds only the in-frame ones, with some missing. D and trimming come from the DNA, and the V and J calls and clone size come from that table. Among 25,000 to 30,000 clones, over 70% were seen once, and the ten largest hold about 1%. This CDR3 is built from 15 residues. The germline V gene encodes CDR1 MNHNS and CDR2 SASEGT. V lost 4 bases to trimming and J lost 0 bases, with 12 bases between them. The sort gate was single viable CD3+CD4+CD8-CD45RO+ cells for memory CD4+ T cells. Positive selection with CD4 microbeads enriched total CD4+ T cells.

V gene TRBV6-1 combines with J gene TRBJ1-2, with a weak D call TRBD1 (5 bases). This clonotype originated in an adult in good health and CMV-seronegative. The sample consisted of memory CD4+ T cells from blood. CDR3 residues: CASSVSGAANYGYTF. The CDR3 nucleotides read TGTGCCAGCAGTGTTAGTGGGGCAGCTAACTATGGCTACACCTTC.